The clone carrying this T cell receptor (beta chain) came up a few times. Its antigen is not known. The CDR3 runs to 16 residues. V was clipped by 1 base and J by 6 bases, with 13 bases between them. The V gene's germline CDR1 is SEHNR and CDR2 FQNEAQ (reference sequence). The sample originates from a study of T cell repertoires in cytomegalovirus infection. TCRdb reprocessed the reads via MiXCR and lists one record per CDR3 protein. The sample lists some 800,000 distinct CDR3 sequences; 30% to 35% were seen once. The sample in question was cultured CD8+ T cells from PBMCs, obtained from culture after CMV antigen stimulation. The genes are TRBV7-9 and TRBJ1-6; tentative D call: TRBD1 (6 bases). This clonotype was obtained from a human donor in good health (CMV status not recorded). Some clones in this sample may be carry-over from other donors' samples. The CDR3 coding sequence is TGTGCCAGCAGCTTAGAACAGGGATATCCTAATTCACCCCTCCACTTT. Its protein is CASSLEQGYPNSPLHF.